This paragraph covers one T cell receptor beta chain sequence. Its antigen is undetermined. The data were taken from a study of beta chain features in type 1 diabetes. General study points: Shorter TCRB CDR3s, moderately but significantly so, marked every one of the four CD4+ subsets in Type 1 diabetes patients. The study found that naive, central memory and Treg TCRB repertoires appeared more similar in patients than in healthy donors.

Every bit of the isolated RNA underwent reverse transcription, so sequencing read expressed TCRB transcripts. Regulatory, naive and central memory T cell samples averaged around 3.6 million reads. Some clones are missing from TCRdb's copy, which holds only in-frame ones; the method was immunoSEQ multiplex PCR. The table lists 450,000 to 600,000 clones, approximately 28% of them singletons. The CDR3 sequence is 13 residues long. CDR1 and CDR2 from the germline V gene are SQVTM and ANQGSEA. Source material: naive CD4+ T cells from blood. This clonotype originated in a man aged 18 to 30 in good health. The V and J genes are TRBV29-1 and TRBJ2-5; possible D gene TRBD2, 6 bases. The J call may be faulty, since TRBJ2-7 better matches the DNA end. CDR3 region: CSVEARRGIEQYF. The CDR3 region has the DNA TGCAGCGTTGAAGCTCGCCGGGGGATCGAGCAGTACTTC.